The TCR beta chain under discussion was sequenced for a study of T cells in tumors after PD-1 blockade. Study details: Excluded were patients with checkpoint blockade, immunosuppressants, or radiotherapy or other anti-cancer therapy within 4 weeks. On average, peripheral blood gave around 110,000 TCR templates and under 40,000 unique clonotypes. Patients received pembrolizumab 200 mg every 3 weeks or cemiplimab 350 mg every 2 weeks.

TCRdb's table, derived via immunoSEQ multiplex PCR, lists solely in-frame clones and lacks some. The sample has fewer than 50,000 clones, about 84% seen once. The study, taken as a whole, reports: Some novel exhausted tumor clones appeared in pre-treatment blood, suggesting peripheral recruitment.

Germline CDR1 SGHAT, CDR2 FQDESV (reference sequence). CDR3 length equals 14 residues. Trimming stripped 8 bases from V and 1 base from J, with 14 bases between. Remarks on this clone: The antigen is unknown.

The chain is built from TRBV11-1 and TRBJ2-5; perhaps D is TRBD1 or TRBD2 (6 bases each). This TCR came from a human donor with basal cell carcinoma. The sample consisted of PBMCs, taken before anti-PD-1 treatment. DNA for the CDR3: TGTGCCAGCCGTGAGGGGGGCGGCCAAGAGACCCAGTACTTC. Its protein is CASREGGGQETQYF. The whole variable domain, remainder taken from reference TRBV11-1 and TRBJ2-5, is EAEVAQSPRYKITEKSQAVAFWCDPISGHATLYWYRQILGQGPELLVQFQDESVVDDSQLPKDRFSAERLKGVDSTLKIQPAELGDSAMYLCASREGGGQETQYFGPGTRLLVL.